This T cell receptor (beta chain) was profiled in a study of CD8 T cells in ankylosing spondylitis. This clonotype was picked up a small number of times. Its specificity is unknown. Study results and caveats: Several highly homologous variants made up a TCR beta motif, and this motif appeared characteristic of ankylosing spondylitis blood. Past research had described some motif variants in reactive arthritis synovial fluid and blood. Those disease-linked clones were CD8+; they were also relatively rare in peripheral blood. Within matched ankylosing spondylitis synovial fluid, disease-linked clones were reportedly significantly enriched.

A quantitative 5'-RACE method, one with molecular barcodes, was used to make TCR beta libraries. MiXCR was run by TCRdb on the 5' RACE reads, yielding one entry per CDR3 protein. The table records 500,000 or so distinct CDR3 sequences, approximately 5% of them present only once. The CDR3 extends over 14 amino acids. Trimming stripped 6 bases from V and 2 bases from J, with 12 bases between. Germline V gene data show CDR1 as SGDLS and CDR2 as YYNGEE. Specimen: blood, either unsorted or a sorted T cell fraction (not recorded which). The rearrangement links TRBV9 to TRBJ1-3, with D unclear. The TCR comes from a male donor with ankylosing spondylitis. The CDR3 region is CASTKSGTGNTIYF. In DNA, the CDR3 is TGTGCCAGCACTAAGTCGGGGACTGGAAACACCATATATTTT.